The 28 T cell receptor beta chains reported below all come from one sample, sequenced in a study of T cell repertoires in cytomegalovirus infection. TCRdb fed the reads into MiXCR, producing one record per CDR3 protein. The sample lists around 290,000 distinct CDR3 sequences; under 30% were seen once. Sequenced material: PBMCs. These receptors came from a human donor in good health (CMV status not recorded). Some clones in this sample may be carry-over from other donors' samples.

This clonotype has a handful of counts. The V gene is TRBV6-1, the J gene TRBJ1-6, with 7 bases matching TRBD1. The CDR3 is 16 amino acids. The ends lost 6 bases at V and 1 base at J; junction bases unmatched: 6. CDR1 and CDR2 from the germline V gene are MNHNS and SASEGT. The CDR3 is CASRDPRGSYNSPLHF. The CDR3 bases are TGTGCCAGCAGAGACCCCAGGGGGTCCTATAATTCACCCCTCCACTTT.

This clonotype occurred many times. The rearrangement links TRBV7-2 to TRBJ2-2, with D tentatively TRBD1 (5 bases). Germline V CDR1 and CDR2: SGHTA, FQGNSA. V dropped 5 bases and J dropped 1 base, with 5 bases sitting between them. The CDR3 covers 13 residues. This chain's CDR3 is CASSQGNTGELFF. The CDR3 bases are TGTGCCAGCAGCCAGGGGAACACCGGGGAGCTGTTTTTT.

V and J are TRBV30 and TRBJ2-7, with D perhaps TRBD1 or TRBD2 (5 bases each). This CDR3 is built from 12 residues. Germline assignment: CDR1 GTSNPN and CDR2 SVGIG (reference sequence). The V end was cut by 6 bases, the J end by 6 bases, with 15 bases between. The CDR3 sequence is CACRRGISEQYF. DNA for the CDR3: TGTGCCTGCAGACGGGGCATAAGCGAGCAGTACTTC.

The V and J genes are TRBV5-1 and TRBJ2-5; D possibly corresponds to TRBD2 (6 bases). The CDR3 loop spans 16 amino acids. V lost 0 bases and J 1 base, leaving 13 bases between the germline ends. Germline CDR1 reads SGHRS; CDR2 reads YFSETQ. DNA of the CDR3: TGCGCCAGCAGCTTGGTTGGAGGGGCGTTCCAAGAGACCCAGTACTTC. It is translated as CASSLVGGAFQETQYF.

The sample holds many counts of this clonotype. The gene calls are TRBV28 and TRBJ1-1; the D is unclear. V lost 2 bases and J 0 bases, leaving 13 bases between the germline ends. The CDR3 is 16 residues long. The germline V gene has CDR1 MDHEN and CDR2 SYDVKM. In DNA form, the CDR3 reads TGTGCCAGCAGTTTAACCGGGGTTCACATGAACACTGAAGCTTTCTTT. Amino acid sequence: CASSLTGVHMNTEAFF.

The table lists this clonotype with a few counts. V usage is TRBV20-1 and J usage is TRBJ2-5, with D possibly TRBD2 on 6 matching bases. The ends were cut back, 1 base at V and 0 bases at J, with 12 bases in the middle. Germline CDR1 DFQATT, CDR2 SNEGSKA (reference sequence). This CDR3 has 15 residues. CDR3: CSARVAGRDQETQYF. Written as DNA, the CDR3 is TGCAGTGCTAGAGTGGCGGGACGAGACCAAGAGACCCAGTACTTC.

Worth noting for this clonotype: It may be a read error: a sequence one base away is much more abundant. This chain links TRBV7-2 with TRBJ2-6, with a tentative D call TRBD2 (5 bases). CDR1 is SGHTA and CDR2 is FQGNSA in the germline V gene. The CDR3 is made up of 15 amino acids. CDR3 sequence (DNA): TGTGCCAGCAGCATAGCGAGCGCTGGGGCCAACGTCCTGACTTTC. Protein sequence: CASSIASAGANVLTF.

V usage is TRBV28 and J usage is TRBJ2-7, with D possibly matching TRBD1 (6 bases). The V end lost 5 bases, the J end lost 3 bases, and 17 bases lay between the germline ends. This CDR3 is built from 15 residues. Germline V gene data show CDR1 as MDHEN and CDR2 as SYDVKM. CDR3 residues: CASSPHADRNYEQYF. The DNA of the CDR3 is TGTGCCAGCAGTCCTCACGCGGACAGAAACTACGAGCAGTACTTC. The whole variable domain, filled in from reference TRBV28 and TRBJ2-7, reads DVKVTQSSRYLVKRTGEKVFLECVQDMDHENMFWYRQDPGLGLRLIYFSYDVKMKEKGDIPEGYSVSREKKERFSLILESASTNQTSMYLCASSPHADRNYEQYFGPGTRLTVT.

The chain joins TRBV28 to TRBJ2-3, with D unresolved. CDR3 length equals 11 residues. Trimming left V 3 bases short and J 7 bases short, with 5 bases between. Looked up from germline, CDR1 is MDHEN and CDR2 is SYDVKM. The CDR3, as DNA: TGTGCCAGCAGTTTCACCTATACGCAGTATTTT. Translating it yields CASSFTYTQYF.

In its sample, this clonotype was seen a few times. V and J are TRBV29-1 and TRBJ2-4; D ambiguous. The CDR3 spans 12 residues. With 2 bases removed from V and 9 bases from J, the gap between germline ends came to 11 bases. Per the germline V gene, CDR1 is SQVTM and CDR2 is ANQGSEA. The CDR3 sequence is CSVELAAGIQYF. The CDR3, as DNA: TGCAGCGTTGAATTGGCGGCTGGCATTCAGTACTTC.

This clonotype has more than one count but fewer than ten. This chain connects TRBV5-5 to TRBJ1-1, with D tentatively TRBD1 (6 bases). CDR3 length equals 16 residues. V was clipped by 5 bases and J by 6 bases, with 23 bases between them. Germline V gene lookup returns CDR1 SGHKS and CDR2 YYEKEE (reference sequence). CDR3 bases: TGTGCCAGCAGTCAGAACAGCCAGGGGTTTAGCGCTGAAGCTTTCTTT. It yields the protein CASSQNSQGFSAEAFF.

This clonotype was seen a few times. This sequence joins TRBV29-1 and TRBJ2-6; the D is unclear. This CDR3 contains 14 residues. CDR1 is SQVTM and CDR2 is ANQGSEA in the germline V gene. V was trimmed by 6 bases and J by 0 bases, leaving 9 bases between them. CDR3 loop: CSVLVASGANVLTF. The CDR3, as DNA: TGCAGCGTGTTAGTGGCCTCTGGGGCCAACGTCCTGACTTTC. The whole variable domain, filled in from reference TRBV29-1 and TRBJ2-6, reads SAVISQKPSRDICQRGTSLTIQCQVDSQVTMMFWYRQQPGQSLTLIATANQGSEATYESGFVIDKFPISRPNLTFSTLTVSNMSPEDSSIYLCSVLVASGANVLTFGAGSRLTVL.

This clonotype was picked up a small number of times. The CDR3 DNA sequence: TGTGCCAGCACCTCCGGGACAGGGGAAGAGACCCAGTACTTC. Protein sequence: CASTSGTGEETQYF. The chain links TRBV28 to TRBJ2-5; 10 bases match TRBD1. Germline lookup yields CDR1 MDHEN and CDR2 SYDVKM. The CDR3 has 14 residues. After removal of 7 bases from V and 3 bases from J, the junction contained 5 bases not matched to a gene. Full variable domain (rest looked up from reference TRBV28 and TRBJ2-5): DVKVTQSSRYLVKRTGEKVFLECVQDMDHENMFWYRQDPGLGLRLIYFSYDVKMKEKGDIPEGYSVSREKKERFSLILESASTNQTSMYLCASTSGTGEETQYFGPGTRLLVL.

This clonotype occurred many times. The CDR3 DNA sequence: TGTGCCAGCAGCCCCCGGGACAGGGGCCAGGTCTCCTACAATGAGCAGTTCTTC. This sequence encodes CASSPRDRGQVSYNEQFF. The chain has TRBV6-2 or TRBV6-3 and TRBJ2-1, with 10 bases identical to TRBD1. Trimming took 6 bases from V and 0 from J; bases not matched to a gene: 11. The CDR3 runs 18 residues. Per the germline V gene, CDR1 is MNHEY and CDR2 is SVGEGT.

The chain joins TRBV5-1 to TRBJ1-5; 7 nucleotides match TRBD1. Trimming took 0 bases from V and 2 from J; bases not matched to a gene: 2. The germline V gene has CDR1 SGHRS and CDR2 YFSETQ. This CDR3 is built from 15 residues. The CDR3: CASSLEGAGNQPQHF. Written as DNA, the CDR3 is TGCGCCAGCAGCTTGGAGGGGGCAGGCAATCAGCCCCAGCATTTT.

This clonotype came up a few times. The chain carries TRBV7-2 and TRBJ2-5, with 7 bases aligning to TRBD1. Trimming at V came to 5 bases and at J to 3 bases, leaving 3 bases not matched to a gene. Germline assignment: CDR1 SGHTA and CDR2 FQGNSA. The CDR3 spans 13 residues. The CDR3 DNA reads TGTGCCAGCAGCCGACAGGGAGAAGAGACCCAGTACTTC. This gives the protein CASSRQGEETQYF.

The rearrangement joins TRBV7-2 to TRBJ2-1; no clear D. This CDR3 comprises 12 residues. The ends were cut back, 5 bases at V and 8 bases at J, with 10 bases in the middle. In germline, CDR1 is SGHTA, CDR2 FQGNSA. The CDR3 DNA follows: TGTGCCAGCAGCCCACCCTCATATGAGCAGTTCTTC. This encodes CASSPPSYEQFF.

This clonotype was detected many times. This chain links TRBV7-2 with TRBJ2-1; D is undetermined. The V and J ends lost 5 bases and 6 bases respectively, with 8 bases between them. Germline values: CDR1 SGHTA, CDR2 FQGNSA. This CDR3 comprises 12 residues. CDR3 nucleotide sequence: TGTGCCAGCAGCCCACGGAGCAATGAGCAGTTCTTC. It yields the protein CASSPRSNEQFF.

Worth noting for this clonotype: A read error is possible here, since a much larger clone lies one base away. J is TRBJ1-5 and V is TRBV7-2, with 8 positions matching TRBD1. This CDR3 contains 15 residues. Germline V gene sequence: CDR1 SGHTA, CDR2 FQGNSA. The CDR3 DNA is TGTGCCATCAGCCGAAGAATCGGGACAGGTCAGCCCCAGCATTTT. This translates into CAISRRIGTGQPQHF.

The rearrangement links TRBV12-3 or TRBV12-4 to TRBJ2-5, with TRBD2 identical over 8 bases. The CDR3 length is 14 residues. The J segment lost 5 bases and the V segment lost 3 bases, leaving 5 bases of the junction unmatched. DNA of the CDR3: TGTGCCAGCAGTTTCGCCCGCGGGAGGGAGACCCAGTACTTC. Residues: CASSFARGRETQYF.

The CDR3 is CASRPTGRTEAFF. As DNA, the CDR3 is TGTGCCAGCAGACCTACAGGACGCACTGAAGCTTTCTTT. The chain uses TRBV7-9 and TRBJ1-1; D is perhaps TRBD1 (5 bases). The length of the CDR3 is 13 residues. V dropped 6 bases and J dropped 4 bases, with 12 bases sitting between them. Germline CDR1 SEHNR, CDR2 FQNEAQ (reference sequence).

This clonotype was seen only a few times. The rearrangement uses TRBV20-1 and TRBJ1-5, with D perhaps TRBD1 (6 bases). Germline V gene data show CDR1 as DFQATT and CDR2 as SNEGSKA (reference sequence). The CDR3 is 13 residues long. Trimming left V 6 bases short and J 0 bases short, with 9 bases between. The CDR3 reads CSAGQNSNQPQHF. DNA for the CDR3: TGCAGTGCAGGACAGAATAGCAATCAGCCCCAGCATTTT.

The chain has TRBV2 and TRBJ1-5, with D perhaps matching TRBD1 (5 bases). With 1 base removed from V and 4 bases from J, the gap between germline ends came to 8 bases. Germline V gene sequence: CDR1 SNHLY, CDR2 FYNNEI. This CDR3 region has 14 residues. The CDR3, as DNA: TGTGCCAGCAGTGAAGGCTCAGGGAATCAGCCCCAGCATTTT. It is translated as CASSEGSGNQPQHF. The full variable domain, completed using reference TRBV2 and TRBJ1-5, is EPEVTQTPSHQVTQMGQEVILRCVPISNHLYFYWYRQILGQKVEFLVSFYNNEISEKSEIFDDQFSVERPDGSNFTLKIRSTKLEDSAMYFCASSEGSGNQPQHFGDGTRLSIL.

This clonotype was found many times. The chain recombines TRBV4-3 with TRBJ2-5; 11 bases line up with TRBD2. Germline values: CDR1 LGHNA, CDR2 YSLEER. The CDR3 runs 17 residues. Losses at the gene ends were 1 base for V and 0 bases for J; bases not matched to a gene: 4. The CDR3 here is CASSQGLAGSYQETQYF. DNA for the CDR3: TGCGCCAGCAGCCAAGGACTAGCGGGATCGTACCAAGAGACCCAGTACTTC.

This chain joins TRBV28 and TRBJ2-7; possibly TRBD2 for D (5 bases). Trimming took off 4 bases at V and 12 bases at J, with 16 bases between the two ends. There are 12 residues in the CDR3. Germline V CDR1 and CDR2: MDHEN, SYDVKM. CDR3 loop: CASSSDASYLYV. The CDR3 DNA reads TGTGCCAGCAGTTCGGACGCTAGCTACCTGTACGTC.

This chain links TRBV19 with TRBJ2-6, with 7 nucleotides matching TRBD1. The J segment lost 1 base and the V segment lost 3 bases, leaving 6 bases of the junction unmatched. Germline values: CDR1 LNHDA, CDR2 SQIVND (reference sequence). CDR3 length equals 17 residues. In nucleotides, the CDR3 is TGTGCCAGTAGTATGGGACAGAGCCAATCTGGGGCCAACGTCCTGACTTTC. It encodes CASSMGQSQSGANVLTF. Together with reference TRBV19 and TRBJ2-6, the CDR3 gives the full variable domain: DGGITQSPKYLFRKEGQNVTLSCEQNLNHDAMYWYRQDPGQGLRLIYYSQIVNDFQKGDIAEGYSVSREKKESFPLTVTSAQKNPTAFYLCASSMGQSQSGANVLTFGAGSRLTVL.

This clonotype showed up many times. J is TRBJ1-1 and V is TRBV5-6; 7 nucleotides line up with TRBD1. Germline V CDR1 and CDR2: SGHDT, YYEEEE. CDR3 size: 18 residues. With 4 bases clipped from V and 1 base from J, the junction kept 16 bases outside the gene matches. CDR3: CASSPEVDRPLGNTEAFF. The CDR3 nucleotides read TGTGCCAGCAGCCCCGAAGTGGACAGGCCTCTGGGGAACACTGAAGCTTTCTTT. The variable domain in full, completed from reference TRBV5-6 and TRBJ1-1, reads DAGVTQSPTHLIKTRGQQVTLRCSPKSGHDTVSWYQQALGQGPQFIFQYYEEEERQRGNFPDRFSGHQFPNYSSELNVNALLLGDSALYLCASSPEVDRPLGNTEAFFGQGTRLTVV.

The V gene is TRBV20-1, the J gene TRBJ2-7; D is perhaps TRBD1 (6 bases). V was trimmed by 0 bases and J by 3 bases, leaving 12 bases between them. CDR3 length: 14 amino acids. Germline values: CDR1 DFQATT, CDR2 SNEGSKA (reference sequence). CDR3 residues: CSARDTGTSYEQYF. CDR3 nucleotide sequence: TGCAGTGCTAGAGACACCGGGACAAGCTACGAGCAGTACTTC.